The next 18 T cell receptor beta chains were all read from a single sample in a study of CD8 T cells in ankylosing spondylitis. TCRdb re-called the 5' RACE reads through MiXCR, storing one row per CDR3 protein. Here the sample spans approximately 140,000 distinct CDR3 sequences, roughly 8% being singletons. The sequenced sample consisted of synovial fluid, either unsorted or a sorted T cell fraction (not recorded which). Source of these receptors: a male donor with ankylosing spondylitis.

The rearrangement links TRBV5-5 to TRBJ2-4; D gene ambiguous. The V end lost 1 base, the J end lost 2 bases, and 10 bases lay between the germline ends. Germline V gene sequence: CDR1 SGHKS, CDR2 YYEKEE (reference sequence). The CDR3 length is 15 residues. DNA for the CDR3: TGTGCCAGCAGCTTGATACATGCCACCAAAAACATTCAGTACTTC. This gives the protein CASSLIHATKNIQYF.

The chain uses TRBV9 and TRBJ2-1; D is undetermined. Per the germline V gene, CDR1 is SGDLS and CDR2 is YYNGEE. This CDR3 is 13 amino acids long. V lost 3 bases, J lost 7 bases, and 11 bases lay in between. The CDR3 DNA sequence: TGTGCCAGCAGCGCCCCAAACGAGAATGAGCAGTTCTTC. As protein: CASSAPNENEQFF.

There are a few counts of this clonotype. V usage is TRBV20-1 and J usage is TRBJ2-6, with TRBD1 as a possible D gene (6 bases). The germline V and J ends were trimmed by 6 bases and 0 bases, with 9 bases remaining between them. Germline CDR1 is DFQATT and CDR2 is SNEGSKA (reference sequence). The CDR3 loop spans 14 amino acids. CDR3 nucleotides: TGCAGTGCCTACAGGGTCTCTGGGGCCAACGTCCTGACTTTC. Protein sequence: CSAYRVSGANVLTF.

CDR3: CSVAGGAYNEQFF. In nucleotides, the CDR3 is TGCAGTGTCGCCGGGGGCGCCTACAATGAGCAGTTCTTC. The chain carries TRBV20-1 and TRBJ2-1; the D call may be TRBD1 or TRBD2 (6 bases each). From germline, CDR1 is DFQATT and CDR2 SNEGSKA (reference sequence). Trimming took off 7 bases at V and 2 bases at J, with 12 bases between the two ends. The CDR3 runs 13 residues.

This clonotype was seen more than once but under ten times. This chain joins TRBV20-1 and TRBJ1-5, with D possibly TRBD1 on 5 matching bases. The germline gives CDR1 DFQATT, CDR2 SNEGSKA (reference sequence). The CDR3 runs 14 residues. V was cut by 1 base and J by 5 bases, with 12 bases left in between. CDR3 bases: TGCAGTGCTAGAGGCAGGGACCCCTATCAGCCCCAGCATTTT. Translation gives CSARGRDPYQPQHF.

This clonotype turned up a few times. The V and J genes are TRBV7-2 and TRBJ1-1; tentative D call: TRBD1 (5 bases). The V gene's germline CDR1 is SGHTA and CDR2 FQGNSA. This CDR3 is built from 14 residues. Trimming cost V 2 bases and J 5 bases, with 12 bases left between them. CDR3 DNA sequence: TGTGCCAGCAGCTTATGGGACGGAAAGACTGAAGCTTTCTTT. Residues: CASSLWDGKTEAFF. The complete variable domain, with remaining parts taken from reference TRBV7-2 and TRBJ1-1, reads GAGVSQSPSNKVTEKGKDVELRCDPISGHTALYWYRQSLGQGLEFLIYFQGNSAPDKSGLPSDRFSAERTGGSVSTLTIQRTQQEDSAVYLCASSLWDGKTEAFFGQGTRLTVV.

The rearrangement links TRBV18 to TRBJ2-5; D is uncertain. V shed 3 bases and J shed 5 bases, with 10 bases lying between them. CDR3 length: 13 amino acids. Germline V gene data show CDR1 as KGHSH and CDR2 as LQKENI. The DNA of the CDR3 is TGTGCCAGCTCACCTCCCTCGAGGGAGACCCAGTACTTC. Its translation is CASSPPSRETQYF.

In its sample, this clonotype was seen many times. CDR3 sequence: CASSLQNTDTQYF. The CDR3 nucleotides are TGTGCCAGCAGCTTACAGAACACAGATACGCAGTATTTT. The V gene is TRBV7-2, the J gene TRBJ2-3; D is ambiguous. The CDR3 runs 13 residues. Germline CDR1 and CDR2: SGHTA and FQGNSA. With 2 bases removed from V and 2 bases from J, the gap between germline ends came to 5 bases.

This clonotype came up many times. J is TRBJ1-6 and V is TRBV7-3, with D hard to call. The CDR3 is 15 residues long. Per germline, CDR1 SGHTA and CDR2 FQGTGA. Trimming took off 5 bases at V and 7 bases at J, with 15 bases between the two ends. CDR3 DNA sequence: TGTGCCAGCAGCATCGGTCGGTCTTCGAATTCACCCCTCCACTTT. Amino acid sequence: CASSIGRSSNSPLHF.

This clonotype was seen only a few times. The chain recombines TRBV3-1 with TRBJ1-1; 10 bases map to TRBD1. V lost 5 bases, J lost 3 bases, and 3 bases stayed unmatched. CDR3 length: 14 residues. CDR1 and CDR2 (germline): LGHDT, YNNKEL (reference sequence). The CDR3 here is CASSGQGDHTEAFF. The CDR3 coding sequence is TGTGCCAGCAGCGGACAGGGGGATCACACTGAAGCTTTCTTT.

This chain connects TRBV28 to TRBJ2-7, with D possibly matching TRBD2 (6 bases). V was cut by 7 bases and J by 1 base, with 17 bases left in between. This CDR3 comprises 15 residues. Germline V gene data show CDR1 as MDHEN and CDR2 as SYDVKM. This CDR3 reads CASTTSRGFSYEQYF. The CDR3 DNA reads TGTGCCAGCACCACCTCCCGGGGGTTTTCCTACGAGCAGTACTTC.

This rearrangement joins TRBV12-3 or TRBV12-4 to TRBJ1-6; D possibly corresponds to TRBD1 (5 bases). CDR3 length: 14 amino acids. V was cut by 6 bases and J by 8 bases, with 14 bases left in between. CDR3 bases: TGTGCCAGCAGCCCGATGACAGAATATTCACCCCTCCACTTT. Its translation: CASSPMTEYSPLHF.

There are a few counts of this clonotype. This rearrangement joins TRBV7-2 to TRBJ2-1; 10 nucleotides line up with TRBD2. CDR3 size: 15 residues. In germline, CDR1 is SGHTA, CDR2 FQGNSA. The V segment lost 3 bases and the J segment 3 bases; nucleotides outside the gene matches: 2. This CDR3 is CASSFIAGGYNEQFF. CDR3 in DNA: TGTGCCAGCAGCTTTATAGCGGGGGGCTACAATGAGCAGTTCTTC.

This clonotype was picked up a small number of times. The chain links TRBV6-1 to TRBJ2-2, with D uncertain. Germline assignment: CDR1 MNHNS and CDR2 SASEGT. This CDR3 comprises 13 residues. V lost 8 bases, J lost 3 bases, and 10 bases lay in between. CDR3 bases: TGTGCCAGCGAGCCTAGTGACACCGGGGAGCTGTTTTTT. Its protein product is CASEPSDTGELFF.

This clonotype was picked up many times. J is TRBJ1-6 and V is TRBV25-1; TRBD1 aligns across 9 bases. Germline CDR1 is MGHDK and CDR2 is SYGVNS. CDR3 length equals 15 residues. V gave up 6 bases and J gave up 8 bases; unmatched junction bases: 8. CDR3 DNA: TGTGCCAGCAGAGCCGGACAGGGGTGGTATTCACCCCTCCACTTT. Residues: CASRAGQGWYSPLHF. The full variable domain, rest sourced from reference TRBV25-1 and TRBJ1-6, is EADIYQTPRYLVIGTGKKITLECSQTMGHDKMYWYQQDPGMELHLIHYSYGVNSTEKGDLSSESTVSRIRTEHFPLTLESARPSHTSQYLCASRAGQGWYSPLHFGNGTRLTVT.

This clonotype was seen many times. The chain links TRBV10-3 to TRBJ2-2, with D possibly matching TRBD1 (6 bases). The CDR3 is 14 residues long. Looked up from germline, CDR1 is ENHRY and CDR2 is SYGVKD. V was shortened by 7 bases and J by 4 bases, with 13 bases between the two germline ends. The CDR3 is CAINRQEATGELFF. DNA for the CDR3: TGTGCCATCAATAGACAGGAGGCCACCGGGGAGCTGTTTTTT.

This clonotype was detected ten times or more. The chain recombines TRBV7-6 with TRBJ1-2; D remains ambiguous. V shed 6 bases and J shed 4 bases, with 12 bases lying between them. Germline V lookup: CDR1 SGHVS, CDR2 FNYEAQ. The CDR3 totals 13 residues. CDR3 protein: CASSSRPGYGYTF. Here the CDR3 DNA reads TGTGCCAGCAGTTCCCGGCCAGGCTATGGCTACACCTTC.

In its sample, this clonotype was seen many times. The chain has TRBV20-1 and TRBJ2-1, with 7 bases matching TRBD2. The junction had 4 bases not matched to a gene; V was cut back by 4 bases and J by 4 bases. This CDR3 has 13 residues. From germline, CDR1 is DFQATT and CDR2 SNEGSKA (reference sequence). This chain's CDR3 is CSATSGIYNEQFF. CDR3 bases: TGCAGTGCTACCAGCGGGATTTACAATGAGCAGTTCTTC.